A selection of T cell receptor beta chains follows, all from one sample in a study of Tregs in tolerant kidney transplant recipients. Libraries were prepared by immunoSEQ multiplex PCR; TCRdb keeps only in-frame clonotypes and omits some of them. The sample consists of more than 20,000 clones, 65% to 85% of them appearing once. The input for sequencing was CD8+ T cells from blood (PBMCs), taken 6 months after the transplant. The receptor set was obtained from a human patient who received a combined kidney and bone marrow transplant. Some T cells may originate from the graft donor. CDR3s include the opening cysteine and the closing phenylalanine or tryptophan. Fields, in order: J gene, D gene, V gene, CDR3 protein, CDR3 DNA. D genes are given only for firm matches.

>TRBJ2-7|TRBD1|TRBV4-3
CASSQMTGGFEQYF
TGCGCCAGCAGCCAGATGACAGGGGGCTTCGAGCAGTACTTC
>TRBJ2-1|TRBD2|TRBV7-9
CASGEKSGGAVNEQFF
TGTGCCAGCGGGGAAAAAAGCGGGGGGGCTGTCAATGAGCAGTTCTTC
>TRBJ2-7|TRBD1|TRBV30
CANRDRSSYEQYF
TGTGCCAACCGGGACAGGAGCTCCTACGAGCAGTACTTC
>TRBJ2-7|-|TRBV6-1
CASSEGGTVYEQYF
TGTGCCAGCAGTGAAGGCGGCACCGTATACGAGCAGTACTTC
>TRBJ2-3|-|TRBV9
CASSAWTDSSTDTQYF
TGTGCCAGCAGCGCCTGGACGGACTCTAGCACAGATACGCAGTATTTT
>TRBJ1-2|-|TRBV27
CASSDGGQNYGYTF
TGTGCCAGCAGTGACGGCGGACAAAACTATGGCTACACCTTC
>TRBJ1-2|TRBD1|TRBV27
CASSLGTAPNYGYTF
TGTGCCAGCAGTTTAGGGACAGCTCCTAACTATGGCTACACCTTC
>TRBJ2-1|TRBD2|TRBV27
CASSLYSGSSYNEQFF
TGTGCCAGCAGTTTATATAGCGGGAGTTCCTACAATGAGCAGTTCTTC
>TRBJ2-7|-|TRBV27
CASSFSESSYEQYF
TGTGCCAGCAGTTTCAGCGAAAGCTCCTACGAGCAGTACTTC
>TRBJ2-7|-|TRBV4-3
CASSQDSGQGNEQYF
TGCGCCAGCAGCCAAGATTCAGGGCAGGGGAACGAGCAGTACTTC
>TRBJ1-2|-|TRBV6-1
CASSEQGGGYGYTF
TGTGCCAGCAGTGAACAGGGTGGTGGCTATGGCTACACCTTC
>TRBJ2-3|TRBD2|TRBV5-4
CASSLEVLAGVTDTQYF
TGTGCCAGCAGCTTGGAGGTACTAGCGGGAGTCACAGATACGCAGTATTTT
>TRBJ2-1|TRBD2|TRBV7-9
CASSFLAGVYNEQFF
TGTGCCAGCAGCTTCCTAGCGGGGGTCTACAATGAGCAGTTCTTC
>TRBJ2-7|-|TRBV6-6
CASSYSAENSYEQYF
TGTGCCAGCAGTTACTCTGCGGAAAACTCCTACGAGCAGTACTTC
>TRBJ2-2|TRBD2|TRBV29-1
CMGGSNTGELFF
TGCATGGGGGGGTCGAACACCGGGGAGCTGTTTTTT
>TRBJ2-7|TRBD2|TRBV27
CASSSGPRGEQYF
TGTGCCAGCAGTTCGGGCCCGCGGGGGGAGCAGTACTTC
>TRBJ2-5|TRBD2|TRBV9
CASSGGLAGGPAGETQYF
TGTGCCAGCAGCGGCGGACTAGCGGGAGGGCCGGCGGGAGAGACCCAGTACTTC
>TRBJ1-1|-|TRBV6-5
CASSSTGSRTEAFF
TGTGCCAGCAGTTCGACAGGAAGTCGTACTGAAGCTTTCTTT
>TRBJ2-2|TRBD1|TRBV7-9
CASLPGGSGELFF
TGTGCCAGCCTTCCAGGGGGAAGCGGGGAGCTGTTTTTT
>TRBJ2-7|-|TRBV27
CASSFSQHYEQYF
TGTGCCAGCAGTTTTTCACAGCACTACGAGCAGTACTTC
>TRBJ2-5|TRBD1|TRBV9
CASSVGQGVEETQYF
TGTGCCAGCAGCGTAGGGCAGGGGGTTGAAGAGACCCAGTACTTC
>TRBJ1-1|-|TRBV10-1
CASRATGNTEAFF
TGCGCCAGCAGGGCGACAGGGAACACTGAAGCTTTCTTT
>TRBJ2-7|-|TRBV5-1
CASSPWVGESYEQYF
TGCGCCAGCAGCCCGTGGGTCGGGGAATCCTACGAGCAGTACTTC
>TRBJ1-6|-|TRBV28
CAVSGRDINNSPLHF
TGTGCCGTCTCCGGCAGGGACATCAATAATTCCCCCCTCCACTTT
>TRBJ2-3|-|TRBV6-5
CASSLGDTSTDTQYF
TGTGCCAGCAGTTTAGGGGACACTAGCACAGATACGCAGTATTTT